The 16 T cell receptor beta chains presented below share a single source sample, sequenced in a study of OX40 agonist ivuxolimab in advanced cancers. Libraries were prepared by immunoSEQ multiplex PCR; TCRdb keeps only in-frame clonotypes and omits some of them. The table has about 27,000 clones, about 88% seen once. The material was CD4+ or CD8+ T cells sorted from blood, obtained in a trial of the OX40 agonist ivuxolimab. The receptor source for this set is an adult with an advanced solid tumor such as melanoma, head and neck, liver or kidney cancer.

J is TRBJ2-1 and V is TRBV2; TRBD2 aligns across 11 bases. The CDR3 sequence is 18 residues long. The V gene end was trimmed by 5 bases and the J gene end by 4 bases; junction bases not matched to a gene: 13. Looked up from germline, CDR1 is SNHLY and CDR2 is FYNNEI. For the CDR3, the DNA is TGTGCCAGCAGTCCTAACCACGTGCTAGCGGGGGGTTACAATGAGCAGTTCTTC. This sequence encodes CASSPNHVLAGGYNEQFF.

The chain has TRBV27 and TRBJ2-7; unclear D gene. CDR3 length equals 13 residues. V was shortened by 4 bases and J by 0 bases, with 7 bases between the two germline ends. Germline V gene sequence: CDR1 MNHEY, CDR2 SMNVEV (reference sequence). CDR3 in DNA: TGTGCCAGCAGTTATAGTGGCTCCTACGAGCAGTACTTC. Translated: CASSYSGSYEQYF.

With respect to this clone: The same CDR3 also results from other DNA sequences found in this sample. The J gene is TRBJ1-1, the V gene TRBV28; 7 nucleotides align to TRBD1. This CDR3 spans 15 amino acids. Germline CDR1 reads MDHEN; CDR2 reads SYDVKM. Trimming removed 2 bases from V and 4 bases from J; junction bases left unmatched: 7. CDR3 sequence (DNA): TGTGCCAGCAGTTTAGAGCAGGGGGTGGCCACTGAAGCTTTCTTT. Translating gives CASSLEQGVATEAFF.

The chain uses TRBV6-1 and TRBJ1-6; TRBD1 might be the D (6 bases). Germline lookup yields CDR1 MNHNS and CDR2 SASEGT. V was pared by 8 bases and J by 0 bases, with 11 bases between. There are 15 residues in the CDR3. The CDR3 DNA reads TGTGCCAGCGGACAGTTGAGCTCCTATAATTCACCCCTCCACTTT. Amino acid sequence: CASGQLSSYNSPLHF.

The rearrangement joins TRBV7-2 to TRBJ1-6; D is unresolved. The CDR3 is 13 amino acids. Germline V gene lookup returns CDR1 SGHTA and CDR2 FQGNSA. V lost 8 bases, J lost 7 bases, and 12 bases lay in between. The DNA for the CDR3 is TGTGCCAGCTTCCCTGGAGGCAATTCACCCCTCCACTTT. Encoded protein: CASFPGGNSPLHF.

V is TRBV19 and J is TRBJ1-5, with D hard to call. The CDR3 has 14 residues. V was shortened by 7 bases and J by 0 bases, with 10 bases between the two germline ends. CDR1 and CDR2 (germline): LNHDA, SQIVND (reference sequence). The CDR3 sequence is CASMFGGSNQPQHF. CDR3 DNA sequence: TGTGCCAGTATGTTCGGCGGTAGCAATCAGCCCCAGCATTTT.

This chain connects TRBV6-1 to TRBJ2-6, with D maybe TRBD2 (5 bases). CDR3 length equals 17 residues. Germline CDR1 MNHNS, CDR2 SASEGT. Trimming removed 4 bases at V and 0 bases at J, with 13 bases between. CDR3 DNA sequence: TGTGCCAGCAGTGGATCCCGGGATTTCTCTGGGGCCAACGTCCTGACTTTC. It specifies CASSGSRDFSGANVLTF.

The chain links TRBV11-2 to TRBJ2-7, with TRBD2 matching 7 bases. This CDR3 has 15 amino acids. Germline CDR1 reads SGHAT; CDR2 reads FQNNGV. Unmatched junction bases numbered 9, after V lost 5 bases and J lost 2 bases. For the CDR3, the DNA is TGTGCCAGCAGCCCCGGGCTAGCGGAAACCTACGAGCAGTACTTC. Translated, it gives CASSPGLAETYEQYF.

The rearrangement links TRBV15 to TRBJ1-1; D is possibly TRBD1 (5 bases). The germline V gene has CDR1 LNHNV and CDR2 YYDKDF (reference sequence). Trimming removed 3 bases from V and 5 bases from J, with 10 bases in between. The CDR3 is 13 amino acids. The CDR3 here is CATSSDRLTEAFF. The CDR3 DNA follows: TGTGCCACCAGCAGTGACAGATTAACTGAAGCTTTCTTT.

This chain uses TRBV15 with TRBJ1-2, with TRBD1 as a possible D gene (5 bases). Trimming took off 6 bases at V and 3 bases at J, with 11 bases between the two ends. The CDR3 length is 13 residues. Germline V gives CDR1 LNHNV, CDR2 YYDKDF (reference sequence). CDR3 DNA: TGTGCCACCAGACCCCGGGACGACTATGGCTACACCTTC. This codes for CATRPRDDYGYTF.

The rearrangement links TRBV14 to TRBJ2-7, with a weak D call TRBD2 (5 bases). CDR3 size: 16 residues. Per the germline V gene, CDR1 is SGHDN and CDR2 is FVKESK. V was pared by 0 bases and J by 4 bases, with 16 bases between. The CDR3 spells CASSQDGRRVLYEQYF. The CDR3 coding sequence is TGTGCCAGCAGCCAAGATGGACGGCGGGTTTTGTACGAGCAGTACTTC.

CDR3 DNA sequence: TGTGCCATCAGGCAGGAGAACACTGAAGCTTTCTTT. Protein sequence: CAIRQENTEAFF. The chain is built from TRBV10-3 and TRBJ1-1; D is uncertain. Germline CDR1 is ENHRY and CDR2 is SYGVKD. The CDR3 runs 12 residues. Trimming took off 6 bases at V and 1 base at J, with 6 bases between the two ends.

This clone was recorded once. This rearrangement joins TRBV18 to TRBJ1-1; D is unresolved. The CDR3 runs to 10 residues. With 4 bases removed from V and 4 bases from J, the gap between germline ends came to 1 base. The germline CDR1 and CDR2 sequences are KGHSH and LQKENI. DNA for the CDR3: TGTGCCAGCTCACTCACTGAAGCTTTCTTT. Protein product: CASSLTEAFF. Together with reference TRBV18 and TRBJ1-1, the CDR3 gives the full variable domain: NAGVMQNPRHLVRRRGQEARLRCSPMKGHSHVYWYRQLPEEGLKFMVYLQKENIIDESGMPKERFSAEFPKEGPSILRIQQVVRGDSAAYFCASSLTEAFFGQGTRLTVV.

The table lists this clone with a count of one. V is TRBV11-2 and J is TRBJ2-3; TRBD2 aligns across 7 bases. The germline CDR1 and CDR2 sequences are SGHAT and FQNNGV. This CDR3 is built from 17 residues. V gave up 3 bases and J gave up 1 base; unmatched junction bases: 10. Here the CDR3 DNA reads TGTGCCAGCAGCTTCGGTGGTTTGGCGGGGGGCACAGATACGCAGTATTTT. This codes for CASSFGGLAGGTDTQYF.

V usage is TRBV5-4 and J usage is TRBJ1-2; 7 positions agree with TRBD1. CDR1 and CDR2 from the germline V gene are SGHNT and YYREEE (reference sequence). After removal of 0 bases from V and 4 bases from J, the junction contained 3 bases not matched to a gene. The CDR3 spans 14 residues. DNA of the CDR3: TGTGCCAGCAGCTTGGGGACAGGACGCTATGGCTACACCTTC. This gives the protein CASSLGTGRYGYTF.

This sequence joins TRBV6-4 and TRBJ2-3; D might be TRBD2 (5 bases). Per the germline V gene, CDR1 is MRHNA and CDR2 is SNTAGT. The CDR3 totals 14 residues. V was shortened by 0 bases and J by 2 bases, with 6 bases between the two germline ends. CDR3 in DNA: TGTGCCAGCAGTGACTCGGGAGCCACAGATACGCAGTATTTT. Translating it yields CASSDSGATDTQYF.